The rows below give T cell receptor beta chains drawn from one sample of a study of identical twins. TCRdb itself ran the 5' RACE reads through MiXCR, one entry per CDR3 protein. Of about 810,000 distinct CDR3 sequences in the sample, about 12% were seen once. The same sample was also used in a study of yellow fever vaccine responses in identical twins.

Sequencing used PBMCs. All receptors derive from a woman aged 18-29 years in good health. The CDR3 runs from the conserved cysteine through the conserved F or W. D genes are given only for firm matches. Rows may omit the clone size; those that give it use once, few, many or a size class.

TRBJ2-3	many	TRBD2	TRBV5-1	TGCGCCAGCAGGTCAGCGGGGAGCACAGATACGCAGTATTTT	CASRSAGSTDTQYF
TRBJ2-7	many	-	TRBV6-1	TGTGCCAGCAGCCAGAACCCAGGAGCGCTCCCCCCCGAGCAGTACTTC	CASSQNPGALPPEQYF
TRBJ2-1	-	TRBD1	TRBV28	TGTGCCAGCAGCCAAGTCGGACAGGGTGGGAATGAGCAGTTCTTC	CASSQVGQGGNEQFF
TRBJ1-1	-	-	TRBV11-3	TGTGCCAGCAGCTTATCTTTCACACACAGGGTCCCTGAAGCTTTCTTT	CASSLSFTHRVPEAFF
TRBJ2-2	many	-	TRBV11-2	TGTGCCAGCAGCTTGGGGGTTGGCACCGGGGAGCTGTTTTTT	CASSLGVGTGELFF
TRBJ1-6	-	-	TRBV9	TGTGCCAGCAGCATCCGGGACCACTATAATTCACCCCTCCACTTT	CASSIRDHYNSPLHF
TRBJ2-1	few	TRBD1	TRBV27	TGTGCCAGCAGTTACTACAGGGGGCACAATGAGCAGTTCTTC	CASSYYRGHNEQFF
TRBJ2-7	few	-	TRBV21-1	TGTGCCAGCAGCCATACCAGCTCGCCCTCCGAGCAGTACTTC	CASSHTSSPSEQYF
TRBJ1-4	-	-	TRBV6-4	TGTGCCAGCAGAGGGGGGACACTTAATGAAAAACTGTTTTTT	CASRGGTLNEKLFF
TRBJ2-3	-	-	TRBV28	TGTGCCAGCAGTTACCAACATACGCAGTATTTT	CASSYQHTQYF
TRBJ2-1	few	TRBD1	TRBV20-1	TGCAGTGCTAGAGGGACAGGCAGCTCCTACAATGAGCAGTTCTTC	CSARGTGSSYNEQFF
TRBJ1-2	-	TRBD1	TRBV2	TGTGCCAGCAACCCGGGACAGGGGGACTATGGCTACACCTTC	CASNPGQGDYGYTF
TRBJ2-1	-	-	TRBV5-1	TGCGCCAGCAGCCGAGCGGCTACCTACAATGAGCAGTTCTTC	CASSRAATYNEQFF
TRBJ2-6	-	-	TRBV12-3/TRBV12-4	TGTGCCAGCATCCAACGGCGGACGTCTGGGGCCAACGTCCTGACTTTC	CASIQRRTSGANVLTF
TRBJ1-3	many	TRBD1	TRBV7-9	TGTGCCAGCAGCTCTAACAGCGGGACAGGGGTAGGAAACACCATATATTTT	CASSSNSGTGVGNTIYF
TRBJ1-2	many	-	TRBV20-1	TGCAGTGCTGGGGGCACCCAGGACGTGGGCTACACCTTC	CSAGGTQDVGYTF
TRBJ2-6	-	-	TRBV7-6	TGTGCCAGCAGCAAAACGGGGCCCGGTTCTTCTGGGGCCAACGTCCTGACTTTC	CASSKTGPGSSGANVLTF
TRBJ2-1	-	-	TRBV7-9	TGTGCCAGCAGCCGAGACACCACCAAGCAGTTCTTC	CASSRDTTKQFF
TRBJ2-1	-	-	TRBV9	TGTGCCAGCAGCGTAGTATCCCCTAGCGCATACAATGAGCAGTTCTTC	CASSVVSPSAYNEQFF
TRBJ2-1	-	TRBD2	TRBV10-3	TGTGCCATCACCCAATGGACTAGCGGGAGTAGGGATGAGCAGTTCTTC	CAITQWTSGSRDEQFF
TRBJ1-6	-	-	TRBV2	TGTGCCAGCAGTGAAGACAGGAATTCACCCCTCCACTTT	CASSEDRNSPLHF
TRBJ2-5	-	TRBD2	TRBV11-3	TGTGCCAGCAGCTCGCGGGAGGCCCAAGAGACCCAGTACTTC	CASSSREAQETQYF
TRBJ2-1	-	TRBD1	TRBV24-1	TGTGCCACCAGTGATTTGGGACAGGGAGGTCGCGATGAGCAGTTCTTC	CATSDLGQGGRDEQFF
TRBJ2-7	few	TRBD2	TRBV7-8	TGTGCCAGCAGCTTAGATAGCGGGAGTACCCACGAGCAGTACTTC	CASSLDSGSTHEQYF
TRBJ2-3	-	TRBD2	TRBV20-1	TGCTGTGCTAGAGTAAGACTAGCGGGAGGAAAAATAGATACGCAGTATTTT	CCARVRLAGGKIDTQYF
TRBJ2-5	-	-	TRBV20-1	TGCAGTGCTAGAGATCTAGGGTCGGAGACCCAGTACTTC	CSARDLGSETQYF
TRBJ2-3	few	-	TRBV15	TGTGCCACCAGCTACGAATGGGGGGGGGCCGTAGATACGCAGTATTTT	CATSYEWGGAVDTQYF
TRBJ2-3	-	TRBD2	TRBV20-1	TGCAGTGCTAGAGAGGGGACTAGCAGGACAGATACGCAGTATTTT	CSAREGTSRTDTQYF
TRBJ2-3	-	-	TRBV18	TGTGCCAGCTCGAACTCAGGGACTAGCACAGATACGCAGTATTTT	CASSNSGTSTDTQYF
TRBJ2-3	few	TRBD2	TRBV7-9	TGTGCCAGCAGCTTAGCTAGCGGGAGCGCAGATACGCAGTATTTT	CASSLASGSADTQYF
TRBJ2-1	few	TRBD2	TRBV6-6	TGTGCCAGCAGTCCCCGGGGGGGTACCCAGATCTTCTTC	CASSPRGGTQIFF
TRBJ2-2	-	TRBD1	TRBV5-4	TGTGCCAGCAGCTCTTTAGTTCGGGACAGGGAGGTTGTCACCGGGGAGCTGTTTTTT	CASSSLVRDREVVTGELFF
TRBJ2-2	few	-	TRBV3-1	TGTGCCTGCAGCCAGCCCCTCGGGGGACAGAGCACCCGGGAGCTGTTTTTT	CACSQPLGGQSTRELFF
TRBJ2-3	few	-	TRBV4-1	TGCGCCAGCAGCCAATATACACTAGAGGGGAGGGATACGCAGTATTTT	CASSQYTLEGRDTQYF
TRBJ1-2	many	-	TRBV15	TGTGCCACCAGCAGAGATGGGCAAGGCTATGGCTACACCTTC	CATSRDGQGYGYTF
TRBJ2-1	-	-	TRBV3-1	TGTGCCAGCAGCCAAGGGGCACAGACCTACAATGAGCAGTTCTTC	CASSQGAQTYNEQFF
TRBJ2-5	many	-	TRBV20-1	TGCAGTGCTGTCCTGGGAATCAAAGAGACCCAGTACTTC	CSAVLGIKETQYF
TRBJ1-6	few	-	TRBV12-3/TRBV12-4	TGTGCCAGCAGGCACCCCAATTCACCCCTCCACTTT	CASRHPNSPLHF
TRBJ1-2	-	TRBD1	TRBV5-4	TGTGCCAGCGCAGCCGGACAGGGGACCTATGGCTACACCTTC	CASAAGQGTYGYTF
TRBJ2-3	-	TRBD2	TRBV12-3/TRBV12-4	TGTGCCAGCAGGGGCGGACTAGCGGGGCCCGCAGATACGCAGTATTTT	CASRGGLAGPADTQYF